Below are 25 T cell receptor beta chains sequenced from a single sample in a study of regulatory T cells in long-lasting Graves disease (dated by TCRdb to about 2021). Library preparation used multiplex PCR. TCRdb lists the instrument as Illumina HiSeq 4000. iRepertoire HTBI primers and Arm-PCR amplification of CDR3 regions were used to construct TCR beta libraries. TCRdb redid the processing of the public reads, applying fastp at Q25 and MiXCR, and retained in-frame beta chains. Rows are combined by CDR3 protein, so each entry shows the most common genes and DNA. In this sample the table shows a few hundred thousand distinct CDR3 sequences, roughly 25% of which occur a single time. The top ten clones comprise approximately 30% of the sample. The time point label of this sample denotes: persistent/refractory GD, antithyroid drugs over 5 years with positive TRAb. RNA was extracted from PBMCs in TRIzol for both TCR sequencing and RNA sequencing.

Material: peripheral blood mononuclear cells (PBMCs), obtained when the disease was refractory, from a patient treated with antithyroid drugs. All receptors come from a woman aged 40 to 50 with Graves disease. Donor details come from another sample of the same person, matched by shared clones.

This chain links TRBV6-1 with TRBJ1-3, with a tentative D call TRBD1 (6 bases). V shed 6 bases and J shed 4 bases, with 22 bases lying between them. CDR3 length: 17 amino acids. Per the germline V gene, CDR1 is MNHNS and CDR2 is SASEGT. The CDR3 loop is CASSINLPGHVGNTIYF. As DNA, the CDR3 is TGTGCCAGCAGCATCAACTTACCGGGACACGTAGGAAACACCATATATTTT.

Only a few counts were recorded for this clonotype. The gene calls are TRBV30 and TRBJ1-1; 7 positions agree with TRBD1. From germline, CDR1 is GTSNPN and CDR2 SVGIG (reference sequence). J gave up 4 bases and V 0 bases, and 8 bases lay outside the gene matches. The CDR3 totals 15 residues. The CDR3 nucleotides read TGTGCCTGGAGTGTCAGGACAGGACCGGCCACTGAAGCTTTCTTT. Translated: CAWSVRTGPATEAFF.

This clonotype was detected a few times. The V call is TRBV7-2, the J call TRBJ2-7, with D perhaps matching TRBD2 (5 bases). Germline CDR1 is SGHTA and CDR2 is FQGNSA. This CDR3 is built from 15 residues. Trimming stripped 0 bases from V and 1 base from J, with 10 bases between. The CDR3 region is CASSLALQRSYEQYF. The CDR3 nucleotides are TGTGCCAGCAGCTTAGCGCTCCAGCGGTCCTACGAGCAGTACTTC.

This clonotype appeared many times. The CDR3 nucleotides are TGCAGTGCCGAAGTGGCCGGTATCGGCACTGAAGCTTTCTTT. It yields the protein CSAEVAGIGTEAFF. V gene TRBV20-1 combines with J gene TRBJ1-1; D gene ambiguous. The CDR3 length is 14 residues. Trimming removed 6 bases from V and 4 bases from J, with 18 bases in between. Germline assignment: CDR1 DFQATT and CDR2 SNEGSKA (reference sequence).

The chain joins TRBV30 to TRBJ1-6, with 8 bases that match TRBD1. Germline lookup yields CDR1 GTSNPN and CDR2 SVGIG (reference sequence). V lost 0 bases to trimming and J lost 8 bases; unmatched junction nucleotides: 9. The CDR3 sequence is 16 residues long. CDR3 DNA sequence: TGTGCCTGGAGTGTCGCAGGGGGCTGGGTGGATTCACCCCTCCACTTT. Its translation is CAWSVAGGWVDSPLHF.

Worth noting for this clonotype: A read error is possible here, since a much larger clone lies one base away. The chain's CDR3 is CASSSMRTSNYGYTF. The DNA of the CDR3 is TGTGCCAGCAGTTCCATGAGGACCTCTAACTATGGCTACACCTTC. This chain connects TRBV6-2 or TRBV6-3 to TRBJ1-2; D is unclear. The CDR3 has 15 amino acids. The V gene lost 4 bases and the J gene lost 0 bases, with 12 bases spanning the gap. Germline CDR1 reads MNHEY; CDR2 reads SVGEGT.

This clonotype was counted ten times or more. The chain employs TRBV6-1 and TRBJ2-5; no definite D call. The CDR3 loop spans 13 amino acids. Between the trimmed V and J ends, which lost 7 bases and 9 bases, there was a span of 18 bases. The V gene's germline CDR1 is MNHNS and CDR2 SASEGT. CDR3 DNA: TGTGCCAGCACCCGGACCACCATTGGGGCCCAGTACTTC. The encoded protein is CASTRTTIGAQYF.

This clonotype was seen ten or more times. V is TRBV20-1 and J is TRBJ2-7, with D perhaps TRBD1 (5 bases). Germline lookup yields CDR1 DFQATT and CDR2 SNEGSKA (reference sequence). The CDR3 is made up of 14 amino acids. The V and J ends lost 0 bases and 4 bases respectively, with 13 bases between them. This CDR3 is CSARDQQAAYEQYF. As DNA, the CDR3 is TGCAGTGCTAGAGATCAACAGGCGGCTTACGAGCAGTACTTC.

The CDR3 loop is CASSSLREPTDTQYF. The CDR3 DNA reads as TGTGCCAGCAGTTCCCTTCGGGAGCCCACAGATACGCAGTATTTT. V and J are TRBV28 and TRBJ2-3; a possible D gene is TRBD2 (6 bases). This CDR3 contains 15 residues. The V end was cut by 4 bases, the J end by 2 bases, with 13 bases between. Germline V lookup: CDR1 MDHEN, CDR2 SYDVKM. The variable domain in full, with the rest retrieved from reference TRBV28 and TRBJ2-3, is DVKVTQSSRYLVKRTGEKVFLECVQDMDHENMFWYRQDPGLGLRLIYFSYDVKMKEKGDIPEGYSVSREKKERFSLILESASTNQTSMYLCASSSLREPTDTQYFGPGTRLTVL.

J is TRBJ1-5 and V is TRBV11-2; D call uncertain. Germline CDR1 SGHAT, CDR2 FQNNGV. V lost 1 base, J lost 4 bases, and 8 bases lay in between. The CDR3 has 14 amino acids. CDR3 in DNA: TGTGCCAGCAGCTTAGGAATGGGGAATCAGCCCCAGCATTTT. Residues: CASSLGMGNQPQHF.

The V call is TRBV28, the J call TRBJ2-1; TRBD1 matches at 8 bases. Per the germline V gene, CDR1 is MDHEN and CDR2 is SYDVKM. The J segment lost 5 bases and the V segment lost 2 bases, leaving 11 bases of the junction unmatched. The CDR3 sequence is 17 residues long. CDR3 region: CASSLPGQGRWDNEQFF. The CDR3 nucleotides read TGTGCCAGCAGTTTACCCGGACAGGGACGGTGGGACAATGAGCAGTTCTTC. Combining the CDR3 with reference TRBV28 and TRBJ2-1 gives the whole variable domain DVKVTQSSRYLVKRTGEKVFLECVQDMDHENMFWYRQDPGLGLRLIYFSYDVKMKEKGDIPEGYSVSREKKERFSLILESASTNQTSMYLCASSLPGQGRWDNEQFFGPGTRLTVL.

This clonotype has a count of ten or more. V and J are TRBV6-5 and TRBJ2-2; 7 bases are a match to TRBD2. The junction had 5 bases not matched to a gene; V was cut back by 2 bases and J by 2 bases. From germline, CDR1 is MNHEY and CDR2 SVGAGI. The CDR3 is 16 amino acids. CDR3 nucleotides: TGTGCCAGCAGTTACAGTCTAGCGGTAAACACCGGGGAGCTGTTTTTT. Translating gives CASSYSLAVNTGELFF.

This clonotype came up many times. The chain recombines TRBV28 with TRBJ2-7; D perhaps matches TRBD1 (6 bases). The CDR3 consists of 15 residues. Germline V gene data show CDR1 as MDHEN and CDR2 as SYDVKM. The V end lost 5 bases, the J end lost 1 base, and 15 bases lay between the germline ends. CDR3 residues: CASSDHRAGSYEQYF. As DNA, the CDR3 is TGTGCCAGCAGTGACCACAGGGCTGGTTCCTACGAGCAGTACTTC.

Details on this clonotype: A single base is all that separates this from a far larger clone, so a read error is likely. V usage is TRBV7-3 and J usage is TRBJ2-5; 9 positions agree with TRBD1. This CDR3 is 15 amino acids long. Germline-derived CDR1 and CDR2 are SGHTA and FQGTGA. The CDR3 sequence is CASSWGQGMTQTQCF. DNA for the CDR3: TGTGCCAGCAGCTGGGGACAGGGAATGACGCAGACCCAGTGCTTC.

J is TRBJ2-2 and V is TRBV6-1, with D possibly TRBD1 on 6 matching bases. Germline V CDR1 and CDR2: MNHNS, SASEGT. This CDR3 is 18 amino acids long. V was shortened by 4 bases and J by 0 bases, with 18 bases between the two germline ends. The CDR3 loop is CASSAAPRQDANTGELFF. The CDR3 DNA is TGTGCCAGCAGTGCGGCCCCTCGACAGGACGCGAACACCGGGGAGCTGTTTTTT.

The rearrangement joins TRBV5-1 to TRBJ2-4; D is possibly TRBD1 (6 bases). The CDR3 is made up of 15 amino acids. The V gene's germline CDR1 is SGHRS and CDR2 YFSETQ. V was cut by 1 base and J by 3 bases, with 11 bases left in between. CDR3: CASSLSGVDKNIQYF. The CDR3 DNA reads TGCGCCAGCAGCTTGTCAGGGGTGGACAAAAACATTCAGTACTTC.

This clonotype occurred many times. The chain has TRBV7-2 and TRBJ2-5; 7 positions match TRBD1. CDR1 SGHTA and CDR2 FQGNSA come from the germline V gene. The junction had 4 bases not matched to a gene; V was cut back by 0 bases and J by 3 bases. The CDR3 runs to 15 residues. In nucleotides, the CDR3 is TGTGCCAGCAGCTTAGCACAGGGGCGTGAAGAGACCCAGTACTTC. Translation gives CASSLAQGREETQYF.

At least ten counts were recorded for this clonotype. CDR3 nucleotides: TGCAGCGTTGAACGGGGGGTAGGCACTGAAGCTTTCTTT. Amino acids: CSVERGVGTEAFF. J is TRBJ1-1 and V is TRBV29-1; D is possibly TRBD1 (5 bases). The germline CDR1 and CDR2 sequences are SQVTM and ANQGSEA. The CDR3 is 13 residues long. The V end was cut by 2 bases, the J end by 4 bases, with 11 bases between.

Ten or more counts support this clonotype. The V and J genes are TRBV12-3 or TRBV12-4 and TRBJ1-2; D remains ambiguous. The CDR3 spans 14 residues. V lost 6 bases and J lost 6, with 17 bases in between. The CDR3 DNA reads as TGTGCCAGCAGCAGCATCGCGGCGTTTAATGGCTACACCTTC. It specifies CASSSIAAFNGYTF.

This clonotype appeared many times. One base away lies a much larger clone, so this may be a sequencing read error. V usage is TRBV6-1 and J usage is TRBJ1-2; 9 positions match TRBD1. Trimming cost V 7 bases and J 12 bases; bases outside gene matches: 12. CDR3 size: 13 residues. Germline CDR1 reads MNHNS; CDR2 reads SASEGT. The CDR3 reads CASIRTGARGHTF. The CDR3 DNA reads TGTGCCAGCATTAGGACAGGGGCGAGGGGCCACACCTTC.

On this clonotype itself: Being one base from a much bigger clone, this may be a read error. This rearrangement joins TRBV20-1 to TRBJ2-7, with 8 bases identical to TRBD2. Germline-derived CDR1 and CDR2 are DFQATT and SNEGSKA (reference sequence). The CDR3 spans 12 residues. V dropped 7 bases and J dropped 3; count of bases not matched to a gene: 5. The CDR3 sequence: CSGASGYYEQYF. For the CDR3, the DNA is TGCAGTGGCGCTAGCGGGTACTACGAGCAGTACTTC.

Details on this clonotype: This may be a read error: a much more frequent sequence differs by one nucleotide. The V call is TRBV7-2, the J call TRBJ1-1; no clear D gene. This CDR3 is built from 13 residues. From germline, CDR1 is SGHTA and CDR2 FQGNSA. V gave up 4 bases and J gave up 1 base, with 7 bases separating them. CDR3 in DNA: TGTACCAGCAGCTCAGCGACGAACACTGAAGCTTTCTTT. Protein: CTSSSATNTEAFF.

The table lists this clonotype with many counts. The rearrangement joins TRBV28 to TRBJ2-7; D remains unclear. V gave up 1 base and J gave up 3 bases, with 7 bases separating them. CDR3 length: 13 amino acids. In germline, CDR1 is MDHEN, CDR2 SYDVKM. The CDR3 sequence: CASSLSVGYEQYF. As DNA, the CDR3 is TGTGCCAGCAGTTTATCGGTCGGCTACGAGCAGTACTTC.

This clonotype was recorded many times. The genes are TRBV7-8 and TRBJ1-1; unclear D gene. Germline values: CDR1 SGHVS, CDR2 FQNEAQ. The CDR3 length is 15 residues. V lost 0 bases to trimming and J lost 3 bases, with 11 bases between them. This CDR3 is CASSLAGFTYTEAFF. DNA for the CDR3: TGTGCCAGCAGCTTAGCGGGATTTACGTACACTGAAGCTTTCTTT.

V gene TRBV4-1 combines with J gene TRBJ1-2; D is unclear. V was pared by 5 bases and J by 1 base, with 14 bases between. CDR1 MGHRA and CDR2 YSYEKL come from the germline V gene. CDR3 length: 15 amino acids. CDR3 loop: CASSNVFRDNYGYTF. In nucleotides, the CDR3 is TGCGCCAGCAGCAATGTGTTCAGAGATAACTATGGCTACACCTTC.